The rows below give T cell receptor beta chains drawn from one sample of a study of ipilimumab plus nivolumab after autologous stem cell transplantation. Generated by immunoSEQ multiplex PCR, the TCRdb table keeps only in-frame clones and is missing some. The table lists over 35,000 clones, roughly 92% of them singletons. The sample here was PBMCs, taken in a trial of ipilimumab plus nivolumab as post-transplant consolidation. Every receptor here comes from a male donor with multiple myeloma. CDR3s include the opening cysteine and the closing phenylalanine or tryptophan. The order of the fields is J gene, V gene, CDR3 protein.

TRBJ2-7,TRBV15,CATSKLPGQGSYEQYF
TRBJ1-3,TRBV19,CASSIDGASGNTIYF
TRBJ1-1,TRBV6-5,CATQTGRVNTEAFF
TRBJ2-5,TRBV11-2,CASALAGVVETQYF
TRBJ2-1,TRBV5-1,CASSSLTSGIYNEQFF
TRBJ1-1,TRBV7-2,CASSFRGGRQTEAFF
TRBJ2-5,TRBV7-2,CASSPQGQGETQYF
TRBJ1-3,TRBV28,CASKTGSSGNTIYF
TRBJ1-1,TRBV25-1,CASSVGQGRLVDTEAFF
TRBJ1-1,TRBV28,CASSLTGQGARGGEAFF
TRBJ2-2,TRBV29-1,CSVERVQGNTGELFF
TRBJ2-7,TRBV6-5,CASSYGQGGKSEQYF
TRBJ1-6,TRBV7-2,CASSLDRGVYNSPLHF
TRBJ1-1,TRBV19,CASSMGRGRYTEAFF
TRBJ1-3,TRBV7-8,CASSWTGSGNTIYF
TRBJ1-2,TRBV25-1,CASSDYREDGYTF